This TCR beta chain was sequenced during a study of blood T cell repertoires in COVID-19. Background on the study: The samples span acute and convalescent COVID-19 from the United States, Italy and Spain. PBMCs, B-cell-depleted T cells, or T cells provided the cDNA or gDNA that made up the material.

Assay: immunoSEQ multiplex PCR; the TCRdb copy retains only in-frame clones and omits some. The repertoire holds about 220,000 clones, with 80% to 90% as singletons. Self-reported history from a screening survey and questionnaire set each donor's cohort. Within 2 weeks before study entry, exposed participants met a COVID-19 case. CDR1 is SGDLS and CDR2 is YYNGEE in the germline V gene. Trimming cost V 2 bases and J 8 bases, with 11 bases left between them. The length of the CDR3 is 13 residues. This clonotype was obtained from a woman aged 45 to 65 who had been exposed to COVID-19. This sequence joins TRBV9 and TRBJ2-1; the D gene is possibly TRBD2 (5 bases). The sample taken for sequencing was PBMCs or T cells enriched from blood (not recorded which). The CDR3 reads CASSVTSNHEQFF. CDR3 sequence (DNA): TGTGCCAGCAGCGTTACTAGTAACCATGAGCAGTTCTTC.